A selection of T cell receptor beta chains follows, all from one sample in a study of vaccination effects on CD4 cells after COVID-19. For these receptors, no antigen is known. Clones were sequenced by immunoSEQ multiplex PCR, and TCRdb holds only the in-frame ones, with some missing. The sample holds about 31,000 clones; 75% to 90% are singletons and the top ten take about 5%. The source material was CD4+ T cells from PBMCs cultured with SARS-CoV-2 spike peptides, sampled after COVID-19 vaccination. The receptor source for this set is a human donor who received a COVID-19 vaccine. Some clones in this sample may be carry-over from other donors' samples. Each CDR3 is given with its conserved first and last residue. Each record gives: V gene, J gene, D gene, clone size, CDR3 protein, CDR3 DNA. D genes are given only for firm matches. A row's size may be missing; if present it is once, few, many or a size class.

V: TRBV27; J: TRBJ1-4; D: TRBD1; size: .; CDR3: CASSRQGAGEKLFF; DNA: TGTGCCAGCAGTCGTCAGGGGGCTGGGGAAAAACTGTTTTTT
V: TRBV24-1; J: TRBJ2-2; D: .; size: .; CDR3: CATSGPGAGELFF; DNA: TGTGCCACCAGTGGACCCGGGGCCGGGGAGCTGTTTTTT
V: TRBV23-1; J: TRBJ1-4; D: .; size: once; CDR3: CASSQSAGAAGEKLFF; DNA: TGCGCCAGCAGTCAATCGGCGGGGGCCGCGGGTGAAAAACTGTTTTTT
V: TRBV5-4; J: TRBJ1-2; D: TRBD1; size: .; CDR3: CASSLAGQGWFGYTF; DNA: TGTGCCAGCAGCTTGGCCGGACAGGGATGGTTCGGCTACACCTTC
V: TRBV3-1/TRBV3-2; J: TRBJ1-6; D: .; size: few; CDR3: CASSQDRGYSPLHF; DNA: TGTGCCAGCAGCCAAGATCGAGGGTATTCACCCCTCCACTTT
V: TRBV5-1; J: TRBJ1-1; D: TRBD1; size: .; CDR3: CASRDRAYTEAFF; DNA: TGCGCCAGCCGAGACAGGGCGTACACTGAAGCTTTCTTT
V: TRBV4-3; J: TRBJ1-4; D: TRBD1; size: .; CDR3: CASSQAETGGNEKLFF; DNA: TGCGCCAGCAGCCAAGCCGAGACAGGGGGCAACGAAAAACTGTTTTTT
V: TRBV5-4; J: TRBJ1-1; D: .; size: .; CDR3: CASSLVLGRLVTEAFF; DNA: TGTGCCAGCAGCTTGGTTCTGGGCAGGTTGGTCACTGAAGCTTTCTTT
V: TRBV24-1; J: TRBJ2-2; D: .; size: .; CDR3: CATSDFRPTGELFF; DNA: TGTGCCACCAGTGATTTCCGACCGACAGGGGAGCTGTTTTTT
V: TRBV5-8; J: TRBJ2-1; D: TRBD1; size: .; CDR3: CASSLGQASYNEQFF; DNA: TGTGCCAGCAGCCTTGGACAGGCGTCCTACAATGAGCAGTTCTTC
V: TRBV29-1; J: TRBJ2-3; D: .; size: few; CDR3: CSVEGPRTDTQYF; DNA: TGCAGCGTTGAGGGGCCTCGCACAGATACGCAGTATTTT
V: TRBV6-5; J: TRBJ2-5; D: .; size: .; CDR3: CASKRGVQETQYF; DNA: TGTGCCAGCAAGAGGGGAGTCCAAGAGACCCAGTACTTC
V: TRBV3-1/TRBV3-2; J: TRBJ2-2; D: TRBD1; size: few; CDR3: CASSLGQGAGGELFF; DNA: TGTGCCAGCAGCCTAGGACAGGGGGCAGGCGGGGAGCTGTTTTTT
V: TRBV19; J: TRBJ2-7; D: .; size: .; CDR3: CASSRQANYEQYF; DNA: TGTGCCAGTAGTCGACAGGCTAACTACGAGCAGTACTTC
V: TRBV25-1; J: TRBJ1-4; D: TRBD1; size: once; CDR3: CARKTGGCLGMNEKLFF; DNA: TGTGCCAGAAAGACAGGGGGCTGTTTGGGCATGAATGAAAAACTGTTTTTT
V: TRBV6-1; J: TRBJ2-5; D: TRBD1; size: .; CDR3: CASSDDRAETQYF; DNA: TGTGCCAGCAGTGACGACAGGGCCGAGACCCAGTACTTC
V: TRBV5-1; J: TRBJ2-5; D: .; size: .; CDR3: CASSPGLKETQYF; DNA: TGCGCCAGCAGCCCAGGTCTGAAAGAGACCCAGTACTTC
V: TRBV19; J: TRBJ2-2; D: .; size: .; CDR3: CASQRGANTGELFF; DNA: TGTGCCAGTCAAAGGGGGGCAAACACCGGGGAGCTGTTTTTT
V: TRBV5-1; J: TRBJ2-5; D: TRBD2; size: .; CDR3: CASSWRLAGGQETQYF; DNA: TGCGCCAGCAGCTGGAGACTAGCGGGGGGACAAGAGACCCAGTACTTC
V: TRBV6-5; J: TRBJ1-2; D: TRBD1; size: .; CDR3: CASSGTDYGYTF; DNA: TGTGCCAGCAGCGGGACAGACTATGGCTACACCTTC
V: TRBV3-1/TRBV3-2; J: TRBJ2-5; D: .; size: .; CDR3: CASSQEKETQYF; DNA: TGTGCCAGCAGCCAAGAAAAAGAGACCCAGTACTTC
V: TRBV20-1; J: TRBJ1-3; D: .; size: once; CDR3: CSASFLAGGGGNTIYF; DNA: .
V: TRBV7-3; J: TRBJ1-6; D: .; size: .; CDR3: CASSLAGINSPLHF; DNA: TGTGCCAGCAGCTTAGCAGGGATCAATTCACCCCTCCACTTT
V: TRBV18; J: TRBJ2-3; D: TRBD1; size: .; CDR3: CASSPLGQPTSTDTQYF; DNA: TGTGCCAGCTCACCGCTGGGACAGCCAACTAGCACAGATACGCAGTATTTT
V: TRBV18; J: TRBJ1-2; D: .; size: .; CDR3: CASSPPEGPNYGYTF; DNA: TGTGCCAGCTCACCACCGGAGGGTCCTAACTATGGCTACACCTTC
V: TRBV6-2/TRBV6-3; J: TRBJ2-2; D: TRBD2; size: .; CDR3: CASSSASGGLVGTGELFF; DNA: TGTGCCAGCAGTTCTGCTAGCGGGGGGCTCGTGGGCACCGGGGAGCTGTTTTTT
V: TRBV7-2; J: TRBJ2-2; D: .; size: .; CDR3: CASGRLNSNTGELFF; DNA: TGTGCCAGTGGACGGTTGAACTCGAACACCGGGGAGCTGTTTTTT
V: TRBV10-2; J: TRBJ1-5; D: TRBD1; size: .; CDR3: CASSQLPGQGNQPQHF; DNA: TGCGCCAGCAGTCAACTTCCGGGACAGGGGAATCAGCCCCAGCATTTT
V: TRBV13; J: TRBJ1-6; D: TRBD1; size: few; CDR3: CASSFTGGVGSPLHF; DNA: TGTGCCAGCAGCTTTACAGGGGGCGTCGGTTCACCCCTCCACTTT
V: TRBV18; J: TRBJ1-4; D: .; size: .; CDR3: CASSPVLAGANSEKLFF; DNA: TGTGCCAGCTCACCGGTCCTGGCGGGGGCAAATAGTGAAAAACTGTTTTTT
V: TRBV12-5; J: TRBJ1-3; D: .; size: once; CDR3: CASGYSGFYGNTIYF; DNA: TGTGCTAGTGGGTATTCAGGGTTTTACGGAAACACCATATATTTT
V: TRBV18; J: TRBJ2-5; D: .; size: .; CDR3: CASSPGKQLSIVETQYF; DNA: TGTGCCAGCTCACCGGGCAAACAGCTGAGCATTGTAGAGACCCAGTACTTC
V: TRBV27; J: TRBJ1-6; D: TRBD1; size: few; CDR3: CASSPALGQVFNSPLHF; DNA: TGTGCCAGCAGTCCAGCCCTCGGACAGGTCTTTAATTCACCCCTCCACTTT
V: TRBV9; J: TRBJ1-4; D: .; size: once; CDR3: CASSVVAVYEWDNEKLFF; DNA: TGTGCCAGCAGCGTAGTCGCCGTTTATGAATGGGATAATGAAAAACTGTTTTTT
V: TRBV18; J: TRBJ1-1; D: .; size: .; CDR3: CASSPARGSDTEAFF; DNA: TGTGCCAGCTCACCCGCGAGGGGATCGGACACTGAAGCTTTCTTT
V: TRBV6-6; J: TRBJ1-1; D: .; size: .; CDR3: CASGRLGGTEAFF; DNA: TGTGCCAGCGGGAGGTTGGGGGGCACTGAAGCTTTCTTT